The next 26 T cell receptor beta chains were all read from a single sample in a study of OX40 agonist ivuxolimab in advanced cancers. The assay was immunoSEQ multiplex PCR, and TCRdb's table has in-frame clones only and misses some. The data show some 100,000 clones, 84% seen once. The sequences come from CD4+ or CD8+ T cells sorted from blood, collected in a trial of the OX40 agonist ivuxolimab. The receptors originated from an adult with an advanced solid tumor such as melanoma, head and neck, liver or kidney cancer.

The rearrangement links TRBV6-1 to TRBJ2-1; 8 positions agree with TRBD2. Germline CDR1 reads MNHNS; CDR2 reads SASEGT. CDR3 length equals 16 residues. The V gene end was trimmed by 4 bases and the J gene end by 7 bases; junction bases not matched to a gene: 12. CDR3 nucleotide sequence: TGTGCCAGCAGTGTCCGGGGGGGGTTGGGGACAAATGAGCAGTTCTTC. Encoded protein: CASSVRGGLGTNEQFF.

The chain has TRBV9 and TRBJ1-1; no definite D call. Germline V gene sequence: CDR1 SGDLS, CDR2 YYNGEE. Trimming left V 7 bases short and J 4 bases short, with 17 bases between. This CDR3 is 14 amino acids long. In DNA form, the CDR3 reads TGTGCCAGCGCCAGACGGGGAGAGGTCACTGAAGCTTTCTTT. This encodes CASARRGEVTEAFF.

The CDR3 nucleotides are TGTGCAAGTCGCTGCAATAGCGGGGCCTCCTACGAGCAGTACGTC. This sequence encodes CASRCNSGASYEQYV. The V and J genes are TRBV12-2 and TRBJ2-7; the table's D gene call, TRBD2, was not cross checked with the DNA. TRBV12-2 is a pseudogene segment. This CDR3 spans 15 amino acids.

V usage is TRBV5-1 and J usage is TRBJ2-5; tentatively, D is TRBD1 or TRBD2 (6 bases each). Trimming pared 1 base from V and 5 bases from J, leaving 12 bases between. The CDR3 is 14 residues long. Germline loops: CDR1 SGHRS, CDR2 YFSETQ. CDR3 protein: CASSLSGGGETQYF. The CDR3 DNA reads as TGCGCCAGCAGCTTGTCCGGGGGCGGGGAGACCCAGTACTTC.

The CDR3 loop is CAWSPSNFETQYF. For the CDR3, the DNA is TGTGCCTGGAGTCCGAGTAATTTCGAGACCCAGTACTTC. The rearrangement uses TRBV30 and TRBJ2-5; the D is unclear. CDR1 GTSNPN and CDR2 SVGIG come from the germline V gene (reference sequence). Trimming left V 2 bases short and J 5 bases short, with 12 bases between. The CDR3 contains 13 residues.

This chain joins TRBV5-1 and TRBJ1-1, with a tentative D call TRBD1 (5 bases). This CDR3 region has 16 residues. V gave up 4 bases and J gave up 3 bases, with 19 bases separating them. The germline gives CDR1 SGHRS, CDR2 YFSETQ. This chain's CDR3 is CASSPDGPGQYTEAFF. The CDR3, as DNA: TGCGCCAGCAGCCCCGACGGGCCGGGGCAGTACACTGAAGCTTTCTTT.

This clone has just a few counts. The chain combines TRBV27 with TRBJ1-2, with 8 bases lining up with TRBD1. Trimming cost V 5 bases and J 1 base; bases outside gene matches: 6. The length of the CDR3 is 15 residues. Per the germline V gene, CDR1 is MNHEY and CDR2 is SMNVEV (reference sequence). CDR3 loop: CASSPRTGLNYGYTF. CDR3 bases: TGTGCCAGCAGTCCACGGACAGGGCTTAACTATGGCTACACCTTC.

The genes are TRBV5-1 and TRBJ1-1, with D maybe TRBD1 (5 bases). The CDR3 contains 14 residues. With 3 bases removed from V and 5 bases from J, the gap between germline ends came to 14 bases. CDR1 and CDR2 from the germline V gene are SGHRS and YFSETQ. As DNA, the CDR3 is TGCGCCAGCAGCTGGGACCAGGGATGGACTGAAGCTTTCTTT. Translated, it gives CASSWDQGWTEAFF.

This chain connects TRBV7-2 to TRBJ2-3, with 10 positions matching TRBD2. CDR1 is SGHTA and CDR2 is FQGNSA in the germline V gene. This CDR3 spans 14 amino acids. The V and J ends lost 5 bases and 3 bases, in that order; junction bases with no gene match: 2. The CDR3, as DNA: TGTGCCAGCAGCGTGGGACTAGCGACAGATACGCAGTATTTT. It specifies CASSVGLATDTQYF.

The CDR3 spells CASSSMGTTEAFF. DNA for the CDR3: TGTGCCAGCAGCTCAATGGGGACCACTGAAGCTTTCTTT. The chain uses TRBV7-6 and TRBJ1-1; a weak D match, TRBD1 (5 bases). Trimming took 4 bases from V and 4 from J, leaving 10 bases between them. CDR3 length equals 13 residues. Germline CDR1 and CDR2: SGHVS and FNYEAQ.

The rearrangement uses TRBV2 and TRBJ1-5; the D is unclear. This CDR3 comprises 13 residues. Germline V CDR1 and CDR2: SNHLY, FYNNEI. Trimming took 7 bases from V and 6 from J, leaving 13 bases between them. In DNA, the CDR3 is TGTGCCAGCAAAGTACAAGGCACTCAGCCCCAGCATTTT. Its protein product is CASKVQGTQPQHF.

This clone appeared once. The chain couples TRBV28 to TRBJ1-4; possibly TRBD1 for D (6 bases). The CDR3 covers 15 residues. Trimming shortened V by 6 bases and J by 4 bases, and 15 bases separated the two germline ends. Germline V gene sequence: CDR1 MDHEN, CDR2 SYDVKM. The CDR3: CASSQRRGFNEKLFF. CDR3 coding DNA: TGTGCCAGCAGCCAACGAAGGGGGTTTAATGAAAAACTGTTTTTT.

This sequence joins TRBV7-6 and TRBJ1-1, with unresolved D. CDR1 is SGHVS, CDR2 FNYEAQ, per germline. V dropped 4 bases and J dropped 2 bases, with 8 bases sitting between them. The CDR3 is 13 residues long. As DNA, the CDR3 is TGTGCCAGCAGCTCAGGACGTAACACTGAAGCTTTCTTT. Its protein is CASSSGRNTEAFF. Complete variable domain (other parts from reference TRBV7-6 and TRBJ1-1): GAGVSQSPRYKVTKRGQDVALRCDPISGHVSLYWYRQALGQGPEFLTYFNYEAQQDKSGLPNDRFSAERPEGSISTLTIQRTEQRDSAMYRCASSSGRNTEAFFGQGTRLTVV.

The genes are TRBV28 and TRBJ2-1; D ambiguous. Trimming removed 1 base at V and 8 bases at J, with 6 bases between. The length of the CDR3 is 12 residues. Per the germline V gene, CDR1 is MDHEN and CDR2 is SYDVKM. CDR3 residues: CASSLYSYEQFF. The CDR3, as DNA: TGTGCCAGCAGTTTATATTCGTATGAGCAGTTCTTC.

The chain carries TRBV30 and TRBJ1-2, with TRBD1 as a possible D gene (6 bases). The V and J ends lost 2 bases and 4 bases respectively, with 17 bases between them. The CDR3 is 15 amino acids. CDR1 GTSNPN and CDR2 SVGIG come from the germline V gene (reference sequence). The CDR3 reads CAWSNKQGMRYGYTF. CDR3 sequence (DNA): TGTGCCTGGAGTAACAAGCAGGGGATGCGCTATGGCTACACCTTC. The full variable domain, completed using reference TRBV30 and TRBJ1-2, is SQTIHQWPATLVQPVGSPLSLECTVEGTSNPNLYWYRQAAGRGLQLLFYSVGIGQISSEVPQNLSASRPQDRQFILSSKKLLLSDSGFYLCAWSNKQGMRYGYTFGSGTRLTVV.

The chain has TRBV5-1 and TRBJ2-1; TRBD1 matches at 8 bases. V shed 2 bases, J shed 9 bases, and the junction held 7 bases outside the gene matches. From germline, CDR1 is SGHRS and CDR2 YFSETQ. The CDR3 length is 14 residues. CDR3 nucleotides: TGCGCCAGCAGCTTCACTCAGGGGGCGTTTGAGCAGTTCTTC. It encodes CASSFTQGAFEQFF.

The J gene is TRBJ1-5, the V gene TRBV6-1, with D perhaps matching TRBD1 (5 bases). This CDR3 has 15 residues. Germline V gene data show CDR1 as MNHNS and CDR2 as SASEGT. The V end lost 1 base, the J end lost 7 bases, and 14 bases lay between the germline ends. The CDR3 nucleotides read TGTGCCAGCAGTGAAGAAGTTGGAGGGGTGCAGCCCCAGCATTTT. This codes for CASSEEVGGVQPQHF.

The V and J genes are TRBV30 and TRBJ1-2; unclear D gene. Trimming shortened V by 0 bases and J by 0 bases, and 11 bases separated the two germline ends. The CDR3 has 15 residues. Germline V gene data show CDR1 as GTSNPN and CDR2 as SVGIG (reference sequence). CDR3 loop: CAWSVHLGSNYGYTF. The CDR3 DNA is TGTGCCTGGAGTGTACACCTGGGCTCTAACTATGGCTACACCTTC.

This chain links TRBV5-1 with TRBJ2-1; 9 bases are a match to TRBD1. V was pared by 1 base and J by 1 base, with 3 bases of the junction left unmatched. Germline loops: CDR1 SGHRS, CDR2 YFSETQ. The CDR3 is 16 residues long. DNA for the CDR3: TGCGCCAGCAGCTTGAATGGACAGGGGTCCTACAATGAGCAGTTCTTC. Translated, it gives CASSLNGQGSYNEQFF.

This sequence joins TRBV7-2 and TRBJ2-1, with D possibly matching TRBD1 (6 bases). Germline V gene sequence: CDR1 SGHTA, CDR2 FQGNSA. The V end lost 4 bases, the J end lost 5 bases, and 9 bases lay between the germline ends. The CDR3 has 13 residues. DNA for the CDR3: TGTGCCAGCAGCTCGTACAGGGACAATGAGCAGTTCTTC. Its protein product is CASSSYRDNEQFF.

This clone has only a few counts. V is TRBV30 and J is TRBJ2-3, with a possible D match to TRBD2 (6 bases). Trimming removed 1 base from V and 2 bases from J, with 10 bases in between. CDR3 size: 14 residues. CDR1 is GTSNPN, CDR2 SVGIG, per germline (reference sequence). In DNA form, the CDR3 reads TGTGCCTGGAGTGCCGCGGGGTCCACAGATACGCAGTATTTT. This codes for CAWSAAGSTDTQYF.

The DNA of the CDR3 is TGTGCCAGCAGCTTAAGACGGGGGGGAGGCACTACTAGCACAGATACGCAGTATTTT. It specifies CASSLRRGGGTTSTDTQYF. The J gene is TRBJ2-3, the V gene TRBV11-2; 8 bases match TRBD2. CDR1 SGHAT and CDR2 FQNNGV come from the germline V gene. The V and J ends lost 2 bases and 0 bases, in that order; junction bases with no gene match: 13. This CDR3 spans 19 amino acids.

The CDR3 loop is CASSLGGDDTQYF. CDR3 bases: TGCGCCAGCAGCTTGGGAGGGGACGATACGCAGTATTTT. The chain recombines TRBV5-1 with TRBJ2-3; D might be TRBD1 or TRBD2, each matching 5 bases. CDR1 SGHRS and CDR2 YFSETQ come from the germline V gene. Trimming took off 0 bases at V and 6 bases at J, with 8 bases between the two ends. This CDR3 is 13 amino acids long.

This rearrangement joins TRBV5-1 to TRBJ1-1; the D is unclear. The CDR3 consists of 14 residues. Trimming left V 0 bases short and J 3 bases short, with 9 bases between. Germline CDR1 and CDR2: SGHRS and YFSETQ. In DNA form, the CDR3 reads TGCGCCAGCAGCTTGGCCCCTGGGGACACTGAAGCTTTCTTT. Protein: CASSLAPGDTEAFF.

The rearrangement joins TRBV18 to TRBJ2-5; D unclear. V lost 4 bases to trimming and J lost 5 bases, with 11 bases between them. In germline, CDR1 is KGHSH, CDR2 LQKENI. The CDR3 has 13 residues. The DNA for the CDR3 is TGTGCCAGCTCACTTCGGCCTATTGAGACCCAGTACTTC. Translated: CASSLRPIETQYF.

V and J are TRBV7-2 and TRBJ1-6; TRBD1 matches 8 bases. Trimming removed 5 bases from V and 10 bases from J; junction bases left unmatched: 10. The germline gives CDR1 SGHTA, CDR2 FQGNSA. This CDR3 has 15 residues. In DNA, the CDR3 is TGTGCCAGCAGCCCAGCAGGGGGCGGTAGGTCACCCCTCCACTTT. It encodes CASSPAGGGRSPLHF.